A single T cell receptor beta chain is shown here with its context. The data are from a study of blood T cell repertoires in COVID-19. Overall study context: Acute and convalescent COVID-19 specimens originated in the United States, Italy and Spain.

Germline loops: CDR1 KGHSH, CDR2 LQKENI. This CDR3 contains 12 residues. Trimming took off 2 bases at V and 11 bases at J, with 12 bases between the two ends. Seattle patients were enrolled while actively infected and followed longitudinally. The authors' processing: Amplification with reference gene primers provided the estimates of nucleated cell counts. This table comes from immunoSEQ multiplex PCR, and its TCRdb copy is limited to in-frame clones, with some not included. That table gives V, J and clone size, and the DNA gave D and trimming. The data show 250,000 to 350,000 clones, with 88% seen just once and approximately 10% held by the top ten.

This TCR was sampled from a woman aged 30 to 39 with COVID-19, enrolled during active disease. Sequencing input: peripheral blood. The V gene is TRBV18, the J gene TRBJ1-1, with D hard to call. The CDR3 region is CASSPSREGAFF. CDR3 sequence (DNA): TGTGCCAGCTCACCAAGCCGGGAAGGGGCTTTCTTT. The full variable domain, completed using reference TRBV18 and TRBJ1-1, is NAGVMQNPRHLVRRRGQEARLRCSPMKGHSHVYWYRQLPEEGLKFMVYLQKENIIDESGMPKERFSAEFPKEGPSILRIQQVVRGDSAAYFCASSPSREGAFFGQGTRLTVV.